The source of this TCR beta chain is a study of blood T cell repertoires in COVID-19. About the study: Acute and convalescent COVID-19 specimens originated in the United States, Italy and Spain. Sources were T cells, B-cell-depleted T cells, or PBMCs; the material itself was cDNA or gDNA.

Per the original methods: Reference gene primer amplification yielded estimated nucleated cell counts. This table comes from immunoSEQ multiplex PCR, and its TCRdb copy is limited to in-frame clones, with some not included. V and J calls and clone size are given by that table; D and trimming were obtained from the DNA. The sample shows approximately 190,000 clones, around 84% of them seen only once. The V and J ends lost 2 bases and 3 bases respectively, with 14 bases between them. CDR1 and CDR2 (germline): ENHRY, SYGVKD. The CDR3 contains 15 residues. J is TRBJ2-7 and V is TRBV10-3, with D possibly matching TRBD1 (6 bases). Sequencing was carried out using peripheral blood. The receptor's source is a human donor in a cohort sampled during active COVID-19. Here the CDR3 reads CAISEVLDSNYEQYF. CDR3 bases: TGTGCCATCAGTGAGGTTTTGGACAGCAACTACGAGCAGTACTTC.